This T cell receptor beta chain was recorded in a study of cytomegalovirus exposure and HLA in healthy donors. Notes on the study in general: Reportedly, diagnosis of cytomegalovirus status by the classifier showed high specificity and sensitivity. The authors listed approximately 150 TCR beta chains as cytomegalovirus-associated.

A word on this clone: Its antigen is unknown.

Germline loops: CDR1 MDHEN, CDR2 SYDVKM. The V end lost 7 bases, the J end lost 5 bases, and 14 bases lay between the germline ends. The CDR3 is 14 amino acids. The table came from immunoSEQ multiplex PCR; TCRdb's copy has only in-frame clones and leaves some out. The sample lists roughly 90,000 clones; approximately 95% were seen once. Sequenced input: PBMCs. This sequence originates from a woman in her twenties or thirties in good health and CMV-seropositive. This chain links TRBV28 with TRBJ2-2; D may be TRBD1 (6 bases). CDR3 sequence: CASNPGVGTGELFF. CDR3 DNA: TGTGCCAGCAACCCAGGGGTTGGGACCGGGGAGCTGTTTTTT.